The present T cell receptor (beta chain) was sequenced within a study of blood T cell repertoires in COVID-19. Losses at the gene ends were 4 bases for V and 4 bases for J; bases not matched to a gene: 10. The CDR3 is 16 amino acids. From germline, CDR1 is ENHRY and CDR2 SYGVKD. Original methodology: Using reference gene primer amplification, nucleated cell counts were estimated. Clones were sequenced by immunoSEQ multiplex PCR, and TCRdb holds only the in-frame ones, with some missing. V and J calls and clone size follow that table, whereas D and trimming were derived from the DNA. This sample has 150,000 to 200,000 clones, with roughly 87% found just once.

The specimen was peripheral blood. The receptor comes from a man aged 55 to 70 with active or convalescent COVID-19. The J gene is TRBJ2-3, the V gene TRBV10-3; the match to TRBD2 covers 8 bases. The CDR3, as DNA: TGTGCCATCAGTGCTACCGGGACTAGTCCCCCAGATACGCAGTATTTT. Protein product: CAISATGTSPPDTQYF.